This T cell receptor (beta chain) was sequenced in a study of blood T cells in healthy people across ages (dated by TCRdb to between 2015 and 2016). For the study in its entirety: In model experiments, template switching captured about one uniquely barcoded TCR beta cDNA molecule for every two T cells. To track age-related changes in TCR beta repertoire diversity, the study relied on deep sequencing normalized with unique cDNA molecular identifiers. The donors were divided into four age groups: young (average about 15 years), middle-aged (around 41), aged (approximately 62) and long-lived (roughly 82). To avoid experimental bias, donors of different ages were randomly spread across the sequencing lanes. Two additional independent replicas of 1 million unique cDNA reads from the same blood draw were analyzed for two donors (one aged 18 to 30 and one aged 80 or older).

The donors were about 40 Caucasian individuals from Russia, aged roughly 6 to 100 years, who were systemically healthy. Each donor gave ten milliliters of peripheral blood, collected into EDTA-treated Vacutainer tubes. PBMCs were isolated by Ficoll-Paque density-gradient centrifugation, with at least 7 million obtained per sample. Trizol reagent was used to extract total RNA from PBMCs, with at least 6 micrograms per sample. The percentages of naive CD45RAhigh/CD27high T cells were determined by flow cytometry on a PBMC aliquot from every donor. General study outcomes and caveats: The CMV infection status of donors was not known, potentially confounding age-related changes in expanded clonotypes. As age increased, observed TCR beta diversity per million T cells dropped in a roughly linear way, and a significant reduction was already evident by age about 40. Estimates of total diversity from one million sequenced T cells were regarded as lower bounds and underestimates. The long-lived group showed more naive CD4+ T cells, fewer expanded clones and increased TCR diversity than the aged group, suggesting age selection. The percentage of naive T cells measured by flow cytometry correlated strongly with observed TCR beta diversity. Because profiling used bulk unsorted PBMCs, naive and antigen-experienced compartments could not be compared conclusively.

This clonotype was observed at least ten times. The antigen it recognizes is unknown. Per-base qualities were not stored, and no clone one base away is much larger. Library construction relied on 5' RACE. This sample was sequenced with an Illumina HiSeq 2500. The second PCR ran for about 7 to 11 cycles and used a J-beta primer mix along with a sample-barcoded 5' primer. A template-switch 5' adaptor carrying 12 random nucleotides introduced a unique molecular identifier onto each TCR beta cDNA molecule. At least 3 million CDR3-containing paired-end reads were obtained from each sample. First-strand cDNA was synthesized from all RNA with the Mint cDNA synthesis kit, primed by a TRBC-specific oligonucleotide. Following uracil-DNA glycosylase treatment, a first 18-cycle PCR with universal primers M1SS and BC2_uni_R was performed on all cDNA. Under the source paper's analysis protocol: For normalization, 1 million high-quality reads were randomly selected from each sample, with every read carrying a distinct molecular identifier. Instead of being binned into consensus sequences, reads that shared molecular identifiers were thrown out. MiTCR, set to a Q25 quality threshold and the strictest error-elimination algorithm, was used for CDR3 identification, clonotype clustering and error correction. A nonparametric unseen species model with Euler transformation was used to estimate lower-bound total TCR beta diversity. TCRdb handled the public reads itself, with Q25 trimming in fastp and clone calling in MiXCR, and kept productive beta chains. Identical CDR3 protein sequences are pooled into one entry, listed with their most common genes and DNA. The V and J calls come from TCRdb's annotation, not from the publication. The sample table records about 680,000 distinct CDR3 sequences; about 52% of these occur just once. The top ten constitute 25% to 35% of the sample.

The sequence was obtained from a woman aged 60 to 75 in good health. The sample consisted of blood.

The DNA sequence reads TGTGCCAGCAAGCCCGACAGGGATAGAGCCAAAAACATTCAGTACTTC. Its translation is CASKPDRDRAKNIQYF. The V gene is TRBV28 and the J gene is TRBJ2-4; 7 of the junction bases match TRBD1. The CDR3 spans 16 residues, from the cysteine through the phenylalanine. Only the CDR3 part of the read is kept: 48 bases, read in frame from the first base. Per the germline V gene, MDHEN is the CDR1 and SYDVKM is the CDR2. Unmatched junction bases come to 9, with V trimmed by 7 bases and J by 0 bases.